The TCR beta chain under discussion was sequenced for a study of regulatory T cells in long-lasting Graves disease. Looking at the study overall: Newly diagnosed Graves' patients had under 3 months of antithyroid drugs.

CDR1 and CDR2 from the germline V gene are SGHAT and FQNNGV. V shed 5 bases and J 5 bases; nucleotides not matched to a gene: 8. There are 14 residues in the CDR3. This clonotype has more than one count but fewer than ten. Its antigen is still unknown. Relying on iRepertoire HTBI primers and Arm-PCR of CDR3 regions, the team built TCR beta libraries. As processed by the authors: From all samples, identification returned 11 to 15 TRBJ and under 75 TRBV segments. TCRdb called the multiplex PCR reads again in MiXCR, with one record for every CDR3 protein. TCRdb, rather than the study authors, made the V and J calls. This sample yields hundreds of thousands of distinct CDR3 sequences, of which roughly 14% are seen a single time; roughly a tenth belongs to the top ten. Study results and limitations: It was in persistent disease that TRBV28, TRBJ1-2 and TRBJ2-5 were favored.

The time point here: newly diagnosed GD, antithyroid drugs for less than 3 months. The authors made the TCR library using RNA they extracted from PBMCs. The same data also went into a second study, on T cells in Graves' hyperthyroidism and ophthalmopathy. From that second work: A first-round RT-PCR of the TCR CDR3 used the HTBI primer set.

This TCR came from a man aged 25 to 40 with Graves disease. The V call is TRBV11-2, the J call TRBJ1-2; 7 positions agree with TRBD1. Sequenced material: peripheral blood mononuclear cells (PBMCs), taken at new diagnosis, from a patient treated with antithyroid drugs. As DNA, the CDR3 is TGTGCCAGCAGCGGGGGACAGCTTCGGTATGGCTACACCTTC. This sequence encodes CASSGGQLRYGYTF. Full variable domain (outside the CDR3, taken from reference TRBV11-2 and TRBJ1-2): EAGVAQSPRYKIIEKRQSVAFWCNPISGHATLYWYQQILGQGPKLLIQFQNNGVVDDSQLPKDRFSAERLKGVDSTLKIQPAKLEDSAVYLCASSGGQLRYGYTFGSGTRLTVV.